These T cell receptor beta chains were read from a single sample in a study of blood T cell repertoires in COVID-19. Repertoires were generated with immunoSEQ multiplex PCR, while TCRdb's copy carries only in-frame clones and drops some. The sample has around 230,000 clones, around 85% seen once. Sequencing input: PBMCs or T cells enriched from blood (not recorded which). All receptors come from a woman aged 40 to 50 with acute COVID-19. Each CDR3 is given with its conserved first and last residue. Each record gives: V gene, J gene, D gene, clone size, CDR3 DNA, CDR3 protein. A D gene is named only where the DNA matches it firmly. The size field is filled for only some rows; it gives once, few, many or a size class.

V: TRBV13; J: TRBJ1-1; D: -; size: -; DNA: TGTGCCAGCAGCCCAGGTCGGTACACTGAAGCTTTCTTT; CDR3: CASSPGRYTEAFF
V: TRBV11-2; J: TRBJ2-5; D: TRBD1; size: -; DNA: TGTGCCAGCAGCTTAGGGACAGGGAGTACGGAGACCCAGTACTTC; CDR3: CASSLGTGSTETQYF
V: TRBV5-1; J: TRBJ2-1; D: -; size: once; DNA: TGCGCCAGCAGCTTGGAGGCAGGCCCATCCAATGAGCAGTTCTTC; CDR3: CASSLEAGPSNEQFF
V: TRBV19; J: TRBJ2-7; D: TRBD2; size: -; DNA: TGTGCCAGTAGCCCGGCGGGGGCGGGAGGACCCTCCTACGAGCAGTACTTC; CDR3: CASSPAGAGGPSYEQYF
V: TRBV4-1; J: TRBJ2-1; D: TRBD1; size: -; DNA: TGCGCCAGCAGCCAAGGCGGGGCAGGGGGCGTTTACAATGAGCAGTTCTTC; CDR3: CASSQGGAGGVYNEQFF
V: TRBV6-4; J: TRBJ1-6; D: -; size: -; DNA: TGTGCCGGAGAGACAGGCCTCGTATTTCCTAATTCACCCCTCCACTTT; CDR3: CAGETGLVFPNSPLHF
V: TRBV5-1; J: TRBJ2-1; D: -; size: -; DNA: TGCGCCAGCAGCTTTGGCGGGGGCCCTTACAATGAGCAGTTCTTC; CDR3: CASSFGGGPYNEQFF
V: TRBV7-8; J: TRBJ1-1; D: TRBD1; size: once; DNA: TGTGCCAGCAGCTTGGCCGGGACAGAGAACACTGAAGCTTTCTTT; CDR3: CASSLAGTENTEAFF
V: TRBV19; J: TRBJ2-5; D: -; size: -; DNA: TGTGCCAGTAGTATATTCCCGGGACTTCAAGAGACCCAGTACTTC; CDR3: CASSIFPGLQETQYF
V: TRBV2; J: TRBJ2-3; D: TRBD1; size: -; DNA: TGTGCCAGCCTAGGGGCCCCGACAGGGTACACCCAAGATACGCAGTATTTT; CDR3: CASLGAPTGYTQDTQYF
V: TRBV3-1/TRBV3-2; J: TRBJ1-1; D: -; size: -; DNA: TGTGCCAGCAGCCAAGTCACGGGGGGGGGCACTGAAGCTTTCTTT; CDR3: CASSQVTGGGTEAFF
V: TRBV6-5; J: TRBJ2-7; D: TRBD2; size: -; DNA: TGTGCCAGCAGTTTAACTAGCGGGAGTCCCCACGAGCAGTACTTC; CDR3: CASSLTSGSPHEQYF
V: TRBV13; J: TRBJ2-5; D: -; size: few; DNA: TGTGCCAGCAGCTTTATTACGGTTGGAGAGACCCAGTACTTC; CDR3: CASSFITVGETQYF
V: TRBV3-1/TRBV3-2; J: TRBJ2-1; D: TRBD1; size: -; DNA: TGTGCCAGCAGCCGATACAGGGGGAATGAGCAGTTCTTC; CDR3: CASSRYRGNEQFF
V: TRBV6-5; J: TRBJ2-5; D: -; size: -; DNA: TGTGCCAGCAGTATCCGAAGGGGTGGTAAAGAGACCCAGTACTTC; CDR3: CASSIRRGGKETQYF
V: TRBV16; J: TRBJ1-4; D: TRBD1; size: -; DNA: TGTGCCAGCAGCCAATCCGGGACAGGAGGAGAAAAACTGTTTTTT; CDR3: CASSQSGTGGEKLFF
V: TRBV5-5; J: TRBJ1-2; D: -; size: -; DNA: TGTGCCAGCAGCTTGGTAGTTCTTTATGGCTACACCTTC; CDR3: CASSLVVLYGYTF
V: TRBV6-4; J: TRBJ2-1; D: TRBD2; size: -; DNA: TGTGCCAGCAAAGGACTAGCGGGAGTCGGGAATGAGCAGTTCTTC; CDR3: CASKGLAGVGNEQFF
V: TRBV7-6; J: TRBJ2-1; D: -; size: -; DNA: TGTGCCAGCAGCCCCCCGGGGGAGATGCTGAATGAGCAGTTCTTC; CDR3: CASSPPGEMLNEQFF
V: TRBV12-5; J: TRBJ2-3; D: TRBD2; size: -; DNA: TGTGCTAGTGGTTTGGGGACTAGCGGGAGCACAGATACGCAGTATTTT; CDR3: CASGLGTSGSTDTQYF
V: TRBV21-1; J: TRBJ2-5; D: -; size: -; DNA: TGTGCCAGCAAAAGGACTAGCGGGAGATGGGAGACCCAGTACTTC; CDR3: CASKRTSGRWETQYF
V: TRBV5-1; J: TRBJ2-1; D: TRBD2; size: -; DNA: TGCGCCAGCAGCCTAGCGGGATCCCCTATGGATGAGCAGTTCTTC; CDR3: CASSLAGSPMDEQFF
V: TRBV28; J: TRBJ1-1; D: -; size: few; DNA: TGTGCCAGCAGTACGACGCGGGCGGGGGTGGCTTTCTTT; CDR3: CASSTTRAGVAFF
V: TRBV5-1; J: TRBJ2-2; D: TRBD1; size: -; DNA: TGCGCCAGCAGTATGACAGGGACGAACACCGGGGAGCTGTTTTTT; CDR3: CASSMTGTNTGELFF
V: TRBV5-1; J: TRBJ1-1; D: -; size: -; DNA: TGCGCCAGCAGCTCGTCGGGGAGTGAAGCTTTCTTT; CDR3: CASSSSGSEAFF
V: TRBV29-1; J: TRBJ2-6; D: TRBD2; size: -; DNA: TGCAGCGTTGTATTAGCGGGAGGGCTTGGGGCCAACGTCCTGACTTTC; CDR3: CSVVLAGGLGANVLTF
V: TRBV13; J: TRBJ1-1; D: TRBD1; size: -; DNA: TGTGCCAGCAGCTCAACAATCGACAGGGGGTTCACTGAAGCTTTCTTT; CDR3: CASSSTIDRGFTEAFF
V: TRBV6-5; J: TRBJ2-3; D: -; size: -; DNA: TGTGCCAGCAGTTATGGGCAGGATAGCACAGATACGCAGTATTTT; CDR3: CASSYGQDSTDTQYF
V: TRBV6-1; J: TRBJ1-6; D: -; size: -; DNA: TGTGCCAGCAGTGAAATGGGGGGTTCTAATTCACCCCTCCACTTT; CDR3: CASSEMGGSNSPLHF
V: TRBV6-5; J: TRBJ2-2; D: TRBD2; size: few; DNA: TGTGCCAGCAGTTCCGGACTAGCGGGATACACCGGGGAGCTGTTTTTT; CDR3: CASSSGLAGYTGELFF
V: TRBV5-1; J: TRBJ2-6; D: -; size: -; DNA: TGCGCCAGCAGCAGGGGACTGACACAGTCTGGGGCCAACGTCCTGACTTTC; CDR3: CASSRGLTQSGANVLTF
V: TRBV6-5; J: TRBJ2-7; D: -; size: -; DNA: TGTGCCAGCAGTTACTTGACTCCTGATAGCTCCTACGAGCAGTACTTC; CDR3: CASSYLTPDSSYEQYF
V: TRBV27; J: TRBJ2-5; D: TRBD2; size: -; DNA: TGTGCCAGCAGTTTTCGGGGGGGACAGACCCAGTACTTC; CDR3: CASSFRGGQTQYF
V: TRBV19; J: TRBJ2-3; D: TRBD2; size: -; DNA: TGTGCCAGTAGTATAGATCCCCCGACTAGCGGCGCCGTAGATACGCAGTATTTT; CDR3: CASSIDPPTSGAVDTQYF
V: TRBV21-1; J: TRBJ1-5; D: -; size: -; DNA: TGTGCCAGCAGCAAAGAAGGCAGGGAAAGGGATCAGCCCCAGCATTTT; CDR3: CASSKEGRERDQPQHF
V: TRBV13; J: TRBJ1-1; D: TRBD1; size: -; DNA: TGTGCCAGCAGCGGTCCGGACAGGGACACTGAAGCTTTCTTT; CDR3: CASSGPDRDTEAFF
V: TRBV5-4; J: TRBJ1-1; D: -; size: -; DNA: TGTGCCAGCAGCTTGGCGGAGAAGGGCAGGGGTTTTGAAGCTTTCTTT; CDR3: CASSLAEKGRGFEAFF
V: TRBV6-5; J: TRBJ1-2; D: TRBD1; size: -; DNA: TGTGCCAGCTCAAGGACAGGGAGTCACTATGGCTACACCTTC; CDR3: CASSRTGSHYGYTF
V: TRBV7-6; J: TRBJ2-7; D: TRBD2; size: -; DNA: TGTGCCAGCAGCTTATCAGCGGGAGGGCGCGAGCAGTACTTC; CDR3: CASSLSAGGREQYF
V: TRBV2; J: TRBJ2-1; D: TRBD1; size: -; DNA: TGTGCCAGCAGATACCGGACAGGGGGTAGGGATGAGCAGTTCTTC; CDR3: CASRYRTGGRDEQFF
V: TRBV2; J: TRBJ1-1; D: TRBD1; size: -; DNA: TGTGCCAGCAAAGGGACAGTGAACACTGAAGCTTTCTTT; CDR3: CASKGTVNTEAFF
V: TRBV7-8; J: TRBJ1-5; D: TRBD1; size: -; DNA: TGTGCCAGCAGCTCTAATGACAGGGGTAGCAATCAGCCCCAGCATTTT; CDR3: CASSSNDRGSNQPQHF
V: TRBV27; J: TRBJ1-2; D: -; size: -; DNA: TGTGCCAGCAGTTTATCGCCCGGGTTGAGCTATGGCTACACCTTC; CDR3: CASSLSPGLSYGYTF
V: TRBV6-1; J: TRBJ2-1; D: TRBD2; size: -; DNA: TGTGCCAGCAGTGAACTAGACGGGAGGGCCCTCGATGAGCAGTTCTTC; CDR3: CASSELDGRALDEQFF
V: TRBV28; J: TRBJ2-7; D: TRBD1; size: -; DNA: TGTGCCAGCAGACAGGGGGTGTACGAGCAGTACTTC; CDR3: CASRQGVYEQYF
V: TRBV7-9; J: TRBJ2-6; D: TRBD1; size: -; DNA: TGTGCCAGCAGCTTAGGGGGACAGATCTCTGGGGCCAACGTCCTGACTTTC; CDR3: CASSLGGQISGANVLTF
V: TRBV11-3; J: TRBJ2-1; D: TRBD2; size: -; DNA: TGTGCCAGCAGCTTAGGGACTAGCGCGTACAATGAGCAGTTCTTC; CDR3: CASSLGTSAYNEQFF
V: TRBV6-5; J: TRBJ2-5; D: TRBD2; size: -; DNA: TGTGCCAGTAGACTAGCGGGTCAAGAGACCCAGTACTTC; CDR3: CASRLAGQETQYF
V: TRBV6-5; J: TRBJ1-6; D: -; size: -; DNA: TGTGCCAGCAGTTACTCAGGGGCGTTAAATTCACCCCTCCACTTT; CDR3: CASSYSGALNSPLHF
V: TRBV30; J: TRBJ2-1; D: TRBD2; size: -; DNA: TGTGCCTGGAGTAGCGGGAGGGTATACAATGAGCAGTTCTTC; CDR3: CAWSSGRVYNEQFF
V: TRBV5-1; J: TRBJ2-1; D: TRBD2; size: -; DNA: TGCGCCAGCAATGGAATGGTAGCGGGAGCAGGGGTCAATGAGCAGTTCTTC; CDR3: CASNGMVAGAGVNEQFF
V: TRBV25-1; J: TRBJ1-5; D: TRBD1; size: -; DNA: TGTGCCAGCAGTGAATCGGGGACAGGGACCGAGGGTCAGCCCCAGCATTTT; CDR3: CASSESGTGTEGQPQHF
V: TRBV6-1; J: TRBJ2-2; D: -; size: -; DNA: TGTGCCAGCAGTGAGTCCCATGGGAGCACCGGGGAGCTGTTTTTT; CDR3: CASSESHGSTGELFF
V: TRBV9; J: TRBJ2-7; D: TRBD1; size: -; DNA: TGTGCCAGCAGCGTATCTAGTCAGGGGGCGAATTGGGAGCAGTACTTC; CDR3: CASSVSSQGANWEQYF
V: TRBV7-8; J: TRBJ2-2; D: TRBD1; size: -; DNA: TGTGCCAGCAGCAACCGGGACAGGAACACCGGGGAGCTGTTTTTT; CDR3: CASSNRDRNTGELFF